This TCR beta chain was identified during a study of blood T cell repertoires in COVID-19. The wider study: Sources were T cells, B-cell-depleted T cells, or PBMCs; the material itself was cDNA or gDNA.

Sequencing was performed with immunoSEQ multiplex PCR; in TCRdb, only in-frame clones are kept and a portion is missing. The sample carries 250,000 to 300,000 clones, nearly 90% recorded once. Per germline, CDR1 MDHEN and CDR2 SYDVKM. The CDR3 is 19 residues long. Trimming removed 1 base from V and 1 base from J, with 20 bases in between. Recruits, aged about 18 to 89 years, lived in around 24 US areas. The chain recombines TRBV28 with TRBJ2-4, with D possibly being TRBD1 (6 bases). This sequence was found in a woman in her 50s who had been exposed to COVID-19. The sample consisted of PBMCs or T cells enriched from blood (not recorded which). The chain's CDR3 is CASSLSNEQGTSAKNIQYF. The DNA of the CDR3 is TGTGCCAGCAGTTTATCCAACGAACAGGGCACCTCGGCCAAAAACATTCAGTACTTC.